One TCR beta chain is described in this entry. The antigen is not known. This sample is part of a study of long-term antiretroviral therapy in people with HIV. Broader study findings: Diversity rose after ART but stayed below transplant donor controls.

In germline, CDR1 is SNHLY, CDR2 FYNNEI. The CDR3 is made up of 14 amino acids. Trimming pared 7 bases from V and 5 bases from J, leaving 18 bases between. Samples were assayed with immunoSEQ v3.0 at survey level. Clones were read by immunoSEQ multiplex PCR, and TCRdb kept only the in-frame ones, dropping some. The table records more than 20,000 clones, roughly 86% of them present only once. The sequence derives from a man aged 35-49 years with HIV. The sample in question was unsorted PBMCs, obtained 2.7 years after starting antiretroviral therapy. The chain recombines TRBV2 with TRBJ2-7; D may be TRBD1 or TRBD2 (6 bases each). CDR3 DNA: TGTGCCAGCACCGAGTGGGGGGCGCAAAACGAGCAGTACTTC. This codes for CASTEWGAQNEQYF. The complete variable domain, with remaining parts taken from reference TRBV2 and TRBJ2-7, reads EPEVTQTPSHQVTQMGQEVILRCVPISNHLYFYWYRQILGQKVEFLVSFYNNEISEKSEIFDDQFSVERPDGSNFTLKIRSTKLEDSAMYFCASTEWGAQNEQYFGPGTRLTVT.